This TCR beta chain was sequenced in a study of blood T cells in healthy people across ages. Next came a second PCR, run for roughly 7 to 12 cycles, which used a sample-barcoded 5' primer along with a J-beta primer mix. TCRdb called the 5' RACE reads again in MiXCR, with one record for every CDR3 protein. The table has about a million distinct CDR3 sequences, roughly half seen once; the top ten hold about a fifth. This clonotype was counted a few times. The V gene end was trimmed by 6 bases and the J gene end by 6 bases; junction bases not matched to a gene: 10. Germline values: CDR1 SGDLS, CDR2 YYNGEE. CDR3 size: 14 residues.

Sequencing used blood. This clonotype was obtained from an older woman in good health. The V and J genes are TRBV9 and TRBJ2-3, with 7 bases lining up with TRBD1. CDR3 DNA sequence: TGTGCCAGCAATGCCCAGGGGACAGCGGATACGCAGTATTTT. Its protein is CASNAQGTADTQYF. Looking up the rest from reference TRBV9 and TRBJ2-3 gives the full variable domain: DSGVTQTPKHLITATGQRVTLRCSPRSGDLSVYWYQQSLDQGLQFLIQYYNGEERAKGNILERFSAQQFPDLHSELNLSSLELGDSALYFCASNAQGTADTQYFGPGTRLTVL.